This T cell receptor beta chain was sequenced in a study of shared clonotypes between healthy human individuals. V was clipped by 3 bases and J by 2 bases, with 16 bases between them. Germline values: CDR1 MDHEN, CDR2 SYDVKM. This CDR3 has 17 residues. The method was immunoSEQ multiplex PCR; TCRdb's version includes in-frame clones alone and lacks a portion of them. Of under 600,000 clones listed, about 96% are singletons. The chain links TRBV28 to TRBJ2-2; maybe TRBD1 (5 bases). The material sequenced was naive CD4+ T cells sorted from blood. Subset meaning: CD45RA+ positively selected. The clonotype comes from a woman aged 25 to 39 in good health. The CDR3: CASSFISVQGNTGELFF. CDR3 sequence (DNA): TGTGCCAGCAGTTTTATAAGTGTCCAGGGAAACACCGGGGAGCTGTTTTTT.